Below, 9 T cell receptor beta chains from the same sample are listed, as sequenced in a study of T cells in Graves' hyperthyroidism and ophthalmopathy. RNA transcripts served as the template for amplifying TCR beta CDR3 regions. An initial round of RT-PCR targeting the TCR CDR3 relied on the HTBI primer set. Using its own MiXCR run on the multiplex PCR reads, TCRdb lists one record per CDR3 protein. The sample lists fewer than 450,000 distinct CDR3 sequences, about a sixth occurring once. The material sequenced was blood. The receptors originated from a woman aged 25 to 39 with Graves' hyperthyroidism that later progressed to Graves' ophthalmopathy.

V gene TRBV20-1 combines with J gene TRBJ1-5, with TRBD1 matching 9 bases. The CDR3 length is 15 residues. CDR1 and CDR2 from the germline V gene are DFQATT and SNEGSKA (reference sequence). The ends lost 5 bases at V and 2 bases at J; junction bases unmatched: 7. In DNA form, the CDR3 reads TGCAGTGCTGGAGGGACAGGGTCCGGCAATCAGCCCCAGCATTTT. This translates into CSAGGTGSGNQPQHF.

This clonotype was observed at least ten times. J is TRBJ2-7 and V is TRBV12-3 or TRBV12-4; 7 bases are shared with TRBD1. After removal of 2 bases from V and 3 bases from J, the junction contained 10 bases not matched to a gene. The CDR3 has 16 residues. CDR3 amino acids: CASSLKQAHRGYEQYF. The CDR3 region has the DNA TGTGCCAGCAGTTTAAAGCAAGCTCACAGGGGCTACGAGCAGTACTTC.

This clonotype occurred many times. V and J are TRBV27 and TRBJ1-3; D remains ambiguous. V lost 6 bases to trimming and J lost 3 bases, with 15 bases between them. The CDR3 covers 15 residues. In germline, CDR1 is MNHEY, CDR2 SMNVEV (reference sequence). The CDR3 DNA follows: TGTGCCAGCAGCACCTTTGTGGACCATGGAAACACCATATATTTT. Residues: CASSTFVDHGNTIYF.

As to this clonotype: This may be a read error: a much more frequent sequence differs by one nucleotide. The gene calls are TRBV25-1 and TRBJ2-1, with D possibly TRBD1 on 5 matching bases. The CDR3 sequence is 14 residues long. Germline V CDR1 and CDR2: MGHDK, SYGVNS. V lost 3 bases and J 10 bases, leaving 16 bases between the germline ends. The CDR3 protein is CASSDTGLEEEQFF. CDR3 nucleotides: TGTGCCAGCAGTGATACAGGCTTAGAGGAGGAGCAGTTCTTC.

This clonotype was counted ten times or more. The CDR3 DNA reads TGTGCCAGCAGTGAATTGCACCGCGCCGGGGAGCAGTACTTC. This gives the protein CASSELHRAGEQYF. The V gene is TRBV25-1, the J gene TRBJ2-7; no firm D call. Germline CDR1 and CDR2: MGHDK and SYGVNS. This CDR3 spans 14 amino acids. The V end was cut by 1 base, the J end by 7 bases, with 14 bases between.

This clonotype has a handful of counts. The chain couples TRBV27 to TRBJ1-6, with D perhaps matching TRBD1 (5 bases). Between the trimmed V and J ends, which lost 8 bases and 9 bases, there was a span of 20 bases. This CDR3 region has 15 residues. Germline CDR1 reads MNHEY; CDR2 reads SMNVEV (reference sequence). Here the CDR3 DNA reads TGTGCCAGCTCCCTCTCGTGGGGGTTAGGTTCACCCCTCCACTTT. Amino acid sequence: CASSLSWGLGSPLHF.

The table lists this clonotype with many counts. V is TRBV5-1 and J is TRBJ1-1; a weak D match, TRBD1 (6 bases). The CDR3 contains 13 residues. The V end was cut by 0 bases, the J end by 8 bases, with 11 bases between. Germline V CDR1 and CDR2: SGHRS, YFSETQ. CDR3 DNA: TGCGCCAGCAGCTTGGTGGGGGGGGCCGAAGCTTTCTTT. The encoded protein is CASSLVGGAEAFF.

The CDR3 nucleotides read TGTGCCAGCCTCGGGACAGGCATCTACAATGAGCAGTTCTTC. It translates to CASLGTGIYNEQFF. The J gene is TRBJ2-1, the V gene TRBV28; 8 positions match TRBD1. The ends lost 8 bases at V and 3 bases at J; junction bases unmatched: 6. The germline V gene encodes CDR1 MDHEN and CDR2 SYDVKM. This CDR3 has 14 amino acids.

Notes on this clonotype: A read error may produce the germline difference seen at one junction end. The CDR3 coding sequence is TGTGCCAGCAGCCCCCCGAGTGGGACACAGCAAGAGGCCCAGTACTTC. This translates into CASSPPSGTQQEAQYF. The chain uses TRBV6-1 and TRBJ2-5; weak D call: TRBD1 (6 bases). The CDR3 has 16 residues. Germline values: CDR1 MNHNS, CDR2 SASEGT.